This T cell receptor (beta chain) was captured by sequencing in a study of blood T cell repertoires in COVID-19. Study details: There were acute and convalescent COVID-19 samples, and they came from the United States, Italy and Spain. T cells, B-cell-depleted T cells, or PBMCs supplied cDNA or gDNA.

V lost 9 bases to trimming and J lost 3 bases, with 10 bases between them. Germline CDR1 reads KGHDR; CDR2 reads SFDVKD. The CDR3 spans 12 residues. Under the authors' procedure: For nucleated cells, counts were estimated from reference gene primer amplification. Clones were sequenced by immunoSEQ multiplex PCR, and TCRdb holds only the in-frame ones, with some missing. V and J calls and clone size follow that table, whereas D and trimming were derived from the DNA. The table includes some 65,000 clones, 65% to 90% detected once. This receptor was identified in an elderly man with acute or convalescent COVID-19. The chain is built from TRBV24-1 and TRBJ1-2; maybe TRBD1 (5 bases). Sequencing was done on a sample of peripheral blood. In DNA form, the CDR3 reads TGTGCCACCCAAGACAGCTACTATGGCTACACCTTC. Encoded protein: CATQDSYYGYTF.